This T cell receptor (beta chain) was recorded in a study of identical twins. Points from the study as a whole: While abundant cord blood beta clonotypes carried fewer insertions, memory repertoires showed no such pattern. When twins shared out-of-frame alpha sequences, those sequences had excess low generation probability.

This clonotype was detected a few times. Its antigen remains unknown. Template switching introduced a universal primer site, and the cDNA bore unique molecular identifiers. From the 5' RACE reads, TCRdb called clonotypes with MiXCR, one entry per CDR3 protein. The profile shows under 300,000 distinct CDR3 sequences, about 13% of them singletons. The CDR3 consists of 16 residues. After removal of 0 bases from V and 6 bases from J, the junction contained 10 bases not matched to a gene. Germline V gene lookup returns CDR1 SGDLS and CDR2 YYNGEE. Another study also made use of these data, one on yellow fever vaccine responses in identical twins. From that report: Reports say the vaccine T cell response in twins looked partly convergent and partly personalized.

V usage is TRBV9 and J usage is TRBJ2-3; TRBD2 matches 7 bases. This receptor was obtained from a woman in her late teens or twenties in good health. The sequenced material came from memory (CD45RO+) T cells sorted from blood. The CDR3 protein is CASSVATRGVLDTQYF. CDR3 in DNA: TGTGCCAGCAGCGTAGCTACTCGGGGGGTACTGGATACGCAGTATTTT.